This T cell receptor (beta chain) was found in a study of cytomegalovirus exposure and HLA in healthy donors. Study-wide results and limits: 150 to 200 TCR beta chains were listed as cytomegalovirus-associated.

PCR was performed using 60 Vbeta and 13 Jbeta primers. Assay: immunoSEQ multiplex PCR; the TCRdb copy retains only in-frame clones and omits some. Here the sample spans 90,000 to 150,000 clones, 70% to 75% being singletons. As for this clone: Its target is unknown.

Germline V gene data show CDR1 as SNHLY and CDR2 as FYNNEI. This CDR3 is built from 16 residues. Trimming took 8 bases from V and 7 from J; bases not matched to a gene: 14. Sequenced material: PBMCs. This clonotype originated in a woman in her 40s in good health and CMV-seronegative. The J gene is TRBJ1-6, the V gene TRBV2; the match to TRBD1 covers 7 bases. The CDR3 nucleotides read TGTGCCAGCGCCACCAGTCCAGGGGGTGGAAATTCACCCCTCCACTTT. This translates into CASATSPGGGNSPLHF.